This TCR beta chain was identified during a study of blood T cell repertoires in COVID-19. Study-wide context: The cDNA or gDNA used as material had been derived from T cells, B-cell-depleted T cells, or PBMCs.

Assay used: immunoSEQ multiplex PCR; TCRdb lists only in-frame clones, some missing. The profile covers 150,000 or so clones, with about 87% appearing a single time and 6% to 7% taken by the ten largest. The sample was peripheral blood. This clonotype was sampled from a man older than 75 with acute or convalescent COVID-19.

CDR3: CASSPRQGAGYGYTF. Here the CDR3 DNA reads TGTGCCAGCAGTCCTCGACAGGGGGCAGGCTATGGCTACACCTTC. The chain joins TRBV27 to TRBJ1-2, with TRBD1 matching 10 bases. Trimming removed 5 bases from V and 4 bases from J; junction bases left unmatched: 7. The CDR3 totals 15 residues. CDR1 and CDR2 (germline): MNHEY, SMNVEV (reference sequence).